The clone carrying this T cell receptor beta chain was detected ten times or more. Its antigen is not known. Each TCR cDNA molecule bore a unique molecular identifier. TCRdb called the 5' RACE reads again in MiXCR, with one record for every CDR3 protein. This sample has about 120,000 distinct CDR3 sequences; 9% to 15% occur once, and the top ten carry about 15%. This record belongs to a study of spatial heterogeneity in lung cancer. Study-level background: There were 75 or so donors, all of them untreated patients with early-stage non-small cell lung cancer. PBMC samples from follow-up, where available, were sequenced a median of around two years after resection.

Time point specified: blood at routine non-recurrence follow-up after resection. Unsorted whole RNA samples from tumor, nontumor lung or frozen PBMC were sequenced. Trimming took off 0 bases at V and 4 bases at J, with 13 bases between the two ends. Germline CDR1 is DFQATT and CDR2 is SNEGSKA (reference sequence). The CDR3 extends over 15 amino acids. Whole-study results and caveats: At resection, ubiquitous expanded tumor TCRs appeared in blood more than at follow-up.

The clonotype was recovered from a male donor with early-stage non-small cell lung cancer. Here the sequenced sample was PBMCs, taken at follow-up. This chain links TRBV20-1 with TRBJ1-5; D is ambiguous. The CDR3 is CSARDSAGRNQPQHF. CDR3 DNA: TGCAGTGCTAGAGATTCGGCAGGTCGAAATCAGCCCCAGCATTTT.